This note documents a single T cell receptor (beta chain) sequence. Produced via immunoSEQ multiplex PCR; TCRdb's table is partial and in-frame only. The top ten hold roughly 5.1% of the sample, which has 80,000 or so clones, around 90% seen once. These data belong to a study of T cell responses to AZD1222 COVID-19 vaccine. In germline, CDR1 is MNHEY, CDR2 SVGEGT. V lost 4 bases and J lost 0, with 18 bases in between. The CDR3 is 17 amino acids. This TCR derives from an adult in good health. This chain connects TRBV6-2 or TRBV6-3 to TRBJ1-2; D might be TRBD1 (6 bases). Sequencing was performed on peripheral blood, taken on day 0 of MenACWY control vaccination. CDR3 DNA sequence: TGTGCCAGCAGTTCTGACGACAGGCGAAAGACTAACTATGGCTACACCTTC. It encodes CASSSDDRRKTNYGYTF.